This T cell receptor (beta chain) came from a study of CD8+ T cells in alopecia areata. The sample holds a few counts of this clone. Its antigen is unidentified. Study-wide points: More clonal than normal scalp was lesional scalp, particularly alopecia totalis/universalis. Shared TCR sequences were less clear between patients than in mice, possibly partly from HLA diversity.

The CDR3 spans 15 residues. Per the germline V gene, CDR1 is SGHRS and CDR2 is YFSETQ. The ends were cut back, 4 bases at V and 0 bases at J, with 11 bases in the middle. Peripheral blood, together with lesional scalp punch biopsies, was collected from alopecia areata patients. The researchers isolated CD4+ and CD8+ T cells from PBMCs by sorting. Sequencing used cDNA as its template, made by extracting RNA and reverse transcribing it. Only in-frame clones appear in the TCRdb table, and some are missing; sequencing was by immunoSEQ multiplex PCR. Among 130,000 or so clones, 47% were seen once, and the ten largest hold over 9.5%.

This receptor was identified in a human donor with alopecia areata. The sequenced sample consisted of NKG2D-low CD8+ T cells sorted from blood. V gene TRBV5-1 combines with J gene TRBJ2-1; D gene uncertain. The DNA of the CDR3 is TGCGCCAGCAGCCCGGACCAGGCCTCCTACAATGAGCAGTTCTTC. This encodes CASSPDQASYNEQFF.